These 32 T cell receptor beta chains share one sample of origin, sequenced in a study of blood T cell repertoires in COVID-19. Method: immunoSEQ multiplex PCR; TCRdb's copy keeps in-frame clones and lacks some. The table includes about 320,000 clones, around 86% detected once. The sequenced material came from PBMCs or T cells enriched from blood (not recorded which). All receptors come from a woman aged 18-29 years who had recovered from COVID-19.

V is TRBV5-4 and J is TRBJ2-1; D possibly corresponds to TRBD1 (6 bases). This CDR3 is 15 amino acids long. V dropped 4 bases and J dropped 1 base, with 12 bases sitting between them. CDR1 is SGHNT and CDR2 is YYREEE in the germline V gene (reference sequence). Written as DNA, the CDR3 is TGTGCCAGCAGCGTAGACAGGACTTCCTACAATGAGCAGTTCTTC. It codes for CASSVDRTSYNEQFF.

V and J are TRBV5-6 and TRBJ1-5, with 10 bases matching TRBD1. Germline-derived CDR1 and CDR2 are SGHDT and YYEEEE. The CDR3 extends over 15 amino acids. Trimming cost V 3 bases and J 2 bases; bases outside gene matches: 2. Here the CDR3 DNA reads TGTGCCAGCAGCTCGACAGGGGGCGGCAATCAGCCCCAGCATTTT. The encoded protein is CASSSTGGGNQPQHF.

The chain carries TRBV5-6 and TRBJ2-3, with 10 bases fitting TRBD2. CDR3 length: 15 amino acids. The ends lost 0 bases at V and 5 bases at J; junction bases unmatched: 3. Germline lookup yields CDR1 SGHDT and CDR2 YYEEEE. The DNA for the CDR3 is TGTGCCAGCAGCTTGGGACTAGCGGGCCGAGATACGCAGTATTTT. It translates to CASSLGLAGRDTQYF. Full variable domain (remainder filled in from reference TRBV5-6 and TRBJ2-3): DAGVTQSPTHLIKTRGQQVTLRCSPKSGHDTVSWYQQALGQGPQFIFQYYEEEERQRGNFPDRFSGHQFPNYSSELNVNALLLGDSALYLCASSLGLAGRDTQYFGPGTRLTVL.

This clone occurred a few times. The chain recombines TRBV30 with TRBJ1-1, with D hard to call. The CDR3 sequence is 13 residues long. Germline V CDR1 and CDR2: GTSNPN, SVGIG (reference sequence). The V end lost 1 base, the J end lost 2 bases, and 8 bases lay between the germline ends. The CDR3 is CAWSAPSNTEAFF. CDR3 coding DNA: TGTGCCTGGAGTGCTCCCTCCAACACTGAAGCTTTCTTT.

This rearrangement joins TRBV2 to TRBJ2-1; D perhaps matches TRBD1 (5 bases). V was pared by 6 bases and J by 0 bases, with 12 bases between. CDR3 length equals 15 residues. Germline lookup yields CDR1 SNHLY and CDR2 FYNNEI. CDR3 in amino acids: CASRIGHGSYNEQFF. The DNA for the CDR3 is TGTGCCAGCAGGATCGGACATGGCTCCTACAATGAGCAGTTCTTC.

This clone has more than one count but fewer than ten. This chain connects TRBV19 to TRBJ2-2; D gene ambiguous. The CDR3 extends over 12 amino acids. Germline assignment: CDR1 LNHDA and CDR2 SQIVND (reference sequence). Trimming removed 7 bases at V and 6 bases at J, with 9 bases between. The CDR3 sequence: CASTPFSGELFF. CDR3 DNA: TGTGCCAGTACCCCGTTTTCCGGGGAGCTGTTTTTT. The variable domain in full, completed from reference TRBV19 and TRBJ2-2, reads DGGITQSPKYLFRKEGQNVTLSCEQNLNHDAMYWYRQDPGQGLRLIYYSQIVNDFQKGDIAEGYSVSREKKESFPLTVTSAQKNPTAFYLCASTPFSGELFFGEGSRLTVL.

This chain joins TRBV3-1 (or the pseudogene TRBV3-2) and TRBJ1-3; 7 bases match TRBD1. J gave up 2 bases and V 6 bases, and 4 bases lay outside the gene matches. The CDR3 consists of 14 residues. CDR1 LGHDT and CDR2 YNNKEL come from the germline V gene (reference sequence). The CDR3 sequence is CASRGQATGNTIYF. The CDR3 DNA reads TGTGCCAGCAGAGGACAGGCGACTGGAAACACCATATATTTT.

V gene TRBV21-1 combines with J gene TRBJ2-7; the table's TRBD1 call for D was not verified on the DNA. TRBV21-1 is marked as a pseudogene. The CDR3 contains 16 residues. CDR3 sequence (DNA): TGTGCCAGCAGCAGTCGGGACAGGGGGCACGTCTACGAGCAGTACTTC. It encodes CASSSRDRGHVYEQYF.

Only one count was recorded for this clone. This chain uses TRBV5-1 with TRBJ2-5; weak D call: TRBD2 (6 bases). Germline lookup yields CDR1 SGHRS and CDR2 YFSETQ. The CDR3 spans 15 residues. V was shortened by 4 bases and J by 4 bases, with 17 bases between the two germline ends. The CDR3 DNA sequence: TGCGCCAGCAGCGGAGGGACCGGGGTCCTAGAGACCCAGTACTTC. Translating it yields CASSGGTGVLETQYF.

The chain couples TRBV4-2 to TRBJ2-7; TRBD1 aligns across 8 bases. Trimming cost V 2 bases and J 2 bases; bases outside gene matches: 5. Looked up from germline, CDR1 is LGHNA and CDR2 is YNFKEQ. The CDR3 loop spans 15 amino acids. The chain's CDR3 is CASSQSDREAYEQYF. CDR3 DNA sequence: TGTGCCAGCAGCCAATCGGACAGGGAGGCCTACGAGCAGTACTTC.

This chain joins TRBV13 and TRBJ2-7; 8 nucleotides align to TRBD2. V lost 0 bases to trimming and J lost 6 bases; unmatched junction nucleotides: 13. The CDR3 has 17 amino acids. Germline CDR1 is PRHDT and CDR2 is FYEKMQ (reference sequence). The chain's CDR3 is CASSLGSFPGGPLEQYF. CDR3 sequence (DNA): TGTGCCAGCAGCTTAGGCAGTTTCCCGGGAGGGCCGCTCGAGCAGTACTTC.

The chain couples TRBV12-3 or TRBV12-4 to TRBJ1-5; D gene uncertain. The CDR3 runs to 12 residues. V was clipped by 7 bases and J by 6 bases, with 10 bases between them. The CDR3 DNA sequence: TGTGCCAGCACCTGGGCGGGTCAGCCCCAGCATTTT. The encoded protein is CASTWAGQPQHF.

This chain uses TRBV27 with TRBJ1-1; D is possibly TRBD1 (6 bases). CDR1 and CDR2 (germline): MNHEY, SMNVEV (reference sequence). V lost 3 bases to trimming and J lost 4 bases, with 12 bases between them. CDR3 length: 14 amino acids. CDR3 bases: TGTGCCAGCAGTTTCGGGGGGCTAGGCACTGAAGCTTTCTTT. Its protein is CASSFGGLGTEAFF.

In the case of this clone: Other nucleotide sequences in the sample specify the same CDR3. This sequence joins TRBV6-5 and TRBJ2-7, with 8 bases that match TRBD1. CDR3 length equals 14 residues. V trimming: 7 bases; J trimming: 2 bases; junction bases outside the gene matches: 7. Germline assignment: CDR1 MNHEY and CDR2 SVGAGI. The CDR3 loop reads CASTPTGDPYEQYF. CDR3 DNA: TGTGCCAGCACCCCGACAGGGGATCCCTACGAGCAGTACTTC.

The V call is TRBV19, the J call TRBJ2-7; 8 bases line up with TRBD1. From germline, CDR1 is LNHDA and CDR2 SQIVND (reference sequence). The CDR3 totals 14 residues. After removal of 6 bases from V and 4 bases from J, the junction contained 8 bases not matched to a gene. CDR3 region: CASRRATGGYEQYF. The CDR3 DNA sequence: TGTGCCAGTAGAAGGGCTACAGGGGGGTACGAGCAGTACTTC.

V and J are TRBV2 and TRBJ2-5; 8 bases match TRBD1. The CDR3 is 15 residues long. V was clipped by 5 bases and J by 3 bases; unmatched bases: 8. Germline values: CDR1 SNHLY, CDR2 FYNNEI. CDR3 bases: TGTGCCAGCAGTCGTCCCCAGGGGGCGGAAGAGACCCAGTACTTC. Translated, it gives CASSRPQGAEETQYF.

This sequence joins TRBV5-1 and TRBJ1-1; the D gene is possibly TRBD1 (5 bases). Trimming took off 6 bases at V and 6 bases at J, with 18 bases between the two ends. This CDR3 comprises 14 residues. The germline CDR1 and CDR2 sequences are SGHRS and YFSETQ. The CDR3 loop is CASNMVGQGAEAFF. The CDR3 DNA reads as TGCGCCAGCAATATGGTAGGCCAGGGCGCTGAAGCTTTCTTT.

V is TRBV5-1 and J is TRBJ1-1; D perhaps matches TRBD1 (5 bases). Germline V CDR1 and CDR2: SGHRS, YFSETQ. Between the trimmed V and J ends, which lost 2 bases and 7 bases, there was a span of 15 bases. This CDR3 is 14 amino acids long. The CDR3 here is CASSFLQERGEAFF. CDR3 coding DNA: TGCGCCAGCAGCTTTCTACAGGAAAGGGGTGAAGCTTTCTTT.

V and J are TRBV9 and TRBJ2-3, with D possibly being TRBD2 (6 bases). The CDR3 contains 17 residues. V was pared by 1 base and J by 0 bases, with 15 bases between. In germline, CDR1 is SGDLS, CDR2 YYNGEE. CDR3 coding DNA: TGTGCCAGCAGCGTAAATGAGGACTATTCTAGCACAGATACGCAGTATTTT. Protein sequence: CASSVNEDYSSTDTQYF.

The chain combines TRBV18 with TRBJ1-2, with 10 bases lining up with TRBD1. This CDR3 has 13 residues. After removal of 3 bases from V and 8 bases from J, the junction contained 3 bases not matched to a gene. The germline CDR1 and CDR2 sequences are KGHSH and LQKENI. CDR3 in DNA: TGTGCCAGCTCACCCCGGGACAGGGGAGGCTACACCTTC. Its translation: CASSPRDRGGYTF.

The genes are TRBV4-1 and TRBJ1-6; 8 bases align to TRBD1. This CDR3 is built from 15 residues. After removal of 1 base from V and 7 bases from J, the junction contained 3 bases not matched to a gene. Germline V gene data show CDR1 as MGHRA and CDR2 as YSYEKL. CDR3 in amino acids: CASSQGRTGNSPLHF. In nucleotides, the CDR3 is TGCGCCAGCAGCCAAGGGAGGACAGGGAATTCACCCCTCCACTTT.

In its sample, this clone was seen once. The chain uses TRBV7-3 and TRBJ1-1; tentative D call: TRBD1 (5 bases). V dropped 5 bases and J dropped 1 base, with 8 bases sitting between them. Germline CDR1 and CDR2: SGHTA and FQGTGA. The CDR3 has 13 amino acids. CDR3 amino acids: CASSRDRNTEAFF. The DNA for the CDR3 is TGTGCCAGCAGCCGTGACAGGAACACTGAAGCTTTCTTT.

CDR3 nucleotide sequence: TGTGCTAGTGGTTTGGATGGACAGGAAGCTTTCTTT. Its translation is CASGLDGQEAFF. V and J are TRBV12-5 and TRBJ1-1; the D gene is possibly TRBD1 (6 bases). From germline, CDR1 is LGHNT and CDR2 FRNRAP. The CDR3 runs 12 residues. Trimming left V 1 base short and J 8 bases short, with 8 bases between. Full variable domain (missing parts from reference TRBV12-5 and TRBJ1-1): DARVTQTPRHKVTEMGQEVTMRCQPILGHNTVFWYRQTMMQGLELLAYFRNRAPLDDSGMPKDRFSAEMPDATLATLKIQPSEPRDSAVYFCASGLDGQEAFFGQGTRLTVV.

V usage is TRBV5-1 and J usage is TRBJ1-6; TRBD1 is a possible D gene (5 bases). The CDR3 spans 16 residues. Germline V gene lookup returns CDR1 SGHRS and CDR2 YFSETQ. The V end was cut by 3 bases, the J end by 5 bases, with 15 bases between. The CDR3 bases are TGCGCCAGCAGCTACGCCGCGGGGCAGGATAATTCACCCCTCCACTTT. It specifies CASSYAAGQDNSPLHF.

V and J are TRBV5-4 and TRBJ2-6; D unresolved. The CDR3 length is 15 residues. The V and J ends lost 2 bases and 1 base respectively, with 7 bases between them. Germline V lookup: CDR1 SGHNT, CDR2 YYREEE (reference sequence). This chain's CDR3 is CASSFGGSGANVLTF. The CDR3 nucleotides read TGTGCCAGCAGCTTCGGCGGTTCTGGGGCCAACGTCCTGACTTTC.

The chain combines TRBV7-2 with TRBJ1-1, with TRBD1 as a possible D gene (6 bases). The CDR3 contains 14 residues. The ends were cut back, 3 bases at V and 1 base at J, with 9 bases in the middle. CDR1 is SGHTA, CDR2 FQGNSA, per germline. CDR3 residues: CASSLGHANTEAFF. The CDR3 nucleotides read TGTGCCAGCAGCTTGGGACATGCGAACACTGAAGCTTTCTTT.

The chain combines TRBV9 with TRBJ1-2, with D maybe TRBD1 (6 bases). Germline V gives CDR1 SGDLS, CDR2 YYNGEE. The ends were cut back, 4 bases at V and 8 bases at J, with 18 bases in the middle. CDR3 length: 14 amino acids. CDR3 sequence reads: CASSSPGGGEGYTF. The CDR3 DNA is TGTGCCAGCAGCTCCCCGGGAGGGGGGGAAGGCTACACCTTC.

The chain has TRBV2 and TRBJ1-4; possible D gene TRBD1, 6 bases. The V end was cut by 4 bases, the J end by 4 bases, with 13 bases between. Germline loops: CDR1 SNHLY, CDR2 FYNNEI. The CDR3 extends over 15 amino acids. CDR3 sequence (DNA): TGTGCCAGCAGTGTTCAGGGGCCGGGTAATGAAAAACTGTTTTTT. Translating gives CASSVQGPGNEKLFF.

This chain joins TRBV9 and TRBJ2-2, with D perhaps TRBD1 (5 bases). The ends were cut back, 2 bases at V and 5 bases at J, with 16 bases in the middle. CDR3 size: 16 residues. The germline gives CDR1 SGDLS, CDR2 YYNGEE. This chain's CDR3 is CASSVQGPLGTGELFF. The CDR3 DNA reads TGTGCCAGCAGCGTTCAGGGCCCCTTAGGTACCGGGGAGCTGTTTTTT. Using reference TRBV9 and TRBJ2-2 for the parts outside the CDR3, the full variable domain is DSGVTQTPKHLITATGQRVTLRCSPRSGDLSVYWYQQSLDQGLQFLIQYYNGEERAKGNILERFSAQQFPDLHSELNLSSLELGDSALYFCASSVQGPLGTGELFFGEGSRLTVL.

This clone was seen just once. The V call is TRBV6-5, the J call TRBJ1-1; TRBD1 aligns across 7 bases. Looked up from germline, CDR1 is MNHEY and CDR2 is SVGAGI. The CDR3 totals 15 residues. Trimming at V came to 4 bases and at J to 5 bases, leaving 10 bases not matched to a gene. The CDR3 spells CASSSLVAGGTEAFF. CDR3 in DNA: TGTGCCAGCAGTTCTCTAGTGGCAGGGGGGACTGAAGCTTTCTTT.

The rearrangement uses TRBV7-6 and TRBJ1-5; 7 bases align to TRBD1. Germline V gene data show CDR1 as SGHVS and CDR2 as FNYEAQ. The CDR3 sequence is 18 residues long. With 1 base clipped from V and 1 base from J, the junction kept 10 bases outside the gene matches. For the CDR3, the DNA is TGTGCCAGCAGCTTAGGGGCGACAGGGTTCGGGAGCAATCAGCCCCAGCATTTT. Amino acids: CASSLGATGFGSNQPQHF.

This clone came up a few times. J is TRBJ2-2 and V is TRBV7-9, with D possibly TRBD1 on 5 matching bases. This CDR3 comprises 16 residues. Per the germline V gene, CDR1 is SEHNR and CDR2 is FQNEAQ (reference sequence). The V end lost 1 base, the J end lost 2 bases, and 11 bases lay between the germline ends. CDR3 residues: CASSLGTTGNTGELFF. CDR3 sequence (DNA): TGTGCCAGCAGCTTAGGTACTACAGGAAACACCGGGGAGCTGTTTTTT.